Below, 6 T cell receptor beta chains from the same sample are listed, as sequenced in a study of spatial heterogeneity in lung cancer. TCRdb recomputed calls from the 5' RACE reads with MiXCR, one row per CDR3 protein. The sample records under 85,000 distinct CDR3 sequences, around 7.8% being singletons. As to time point: sample taken at primary tumor resection. Material: PBMCs, obtained at surgery. The source of these receptors is a male donor with early-stage non-small cell lung cancer.

This clonotype showed up many times. The V and J genes are TRBV6-5 and TRBJ1-2; 10 bases match TRBD1. The CDR3 spans 14 residues. CDR1 and CDR2 (germline): MNHEY, SVGAGI. J was trimmed by 8 bases and V by 6 bases; bases with no gene match: 9. DNA of the CDR3: TGTGCCAGCAGCAGACGACAGGGGGCAGAAGGCTACACCTTC. Translating it yields CASSRRQGAEGYTF.

This clonotype was recorded many times. The rearrangement links TRBV7-9 to TRBJ2-5; TRBD2 matches 7 bases. The CDR3 contains 15 residues. The germline CDR1 and CDR2 sequences are SEHNR and FQNEAQ (reference sequence). The V segment lost 5 bases and the J segment 3 bases; nucleotides outside the gene matches: 9. The CDR3 coding sequence is TGTGCCAGCAGCCCCTGGTGGGAGGGGAAAGAGACCCAGTACTTC. Translation gives CASSPWWEGKETQYF.

About this clonotype: A much larger clone differs from this one at a single base, so this may be a read error. The chain uses TRBV5-6 and TRBJ2-1, with D uncertain. In germline, CDR1 is SGHDT, CDR2 YYEEEE. The CDR3 consists of 15 residues. V lost 2 bases and J lost 5, with 14 bases in between. CDR3 nucleotides: TGTGCCAGCAGCTTCTCCTCCAAGCCCGACAATGAGCAGTTCTTC. It yields the protein CASSFSSKPDNEQFF.

This clonotype was seen many times. The chain is built from TRBV10-3 and TRBJ2-2; no firm D call. Looked up from germline, CDR1 is ENHRY and CDR2 is SYGVKD. Trimming took off 0 bases at V and 0 bases at J, with 8 bases between the two ends. CDR3 length equals 16 residues. DNA of the CDR3: TGTGCCATCAGTGAGTCAACAGCCCCGAACACCGGGGAGCTGTTTTTT. Protein sequence: CAISESTAPNTGELFF.

There are many counts of this clonotype. Compared with germline, one end of the junction differs, possibly owing to a read error. V is TRBV5-1 and J is TRBJ2-7; tentative D call: TRBD2 (6 bases). From germline, CDR1 is SGHRS and CDR2 YFSETQ. The CDR3 contains 13 residues. CDR3 in DNA: TGCGCCAGCGGTGGGGGAGGCTCCGACGAGCAGTACTTC. The encoded protein is CASGGGGSDEQYF.

This clonotype was seen a handful of times. One end of the junction is discordant with germline, which a read error may explain. V gene TRBV18 combines with J gene TRBJ1-5; TRBD1 might be the D (5 bases). Germline CDR1 and CDR2: KGHSH and LQKENI. This CDR3 is built from 17 residues. The CDR3, as DNA: TGTGCCAGCTCTCCACGGCGGATAGGGGACAGCAATCAGCCCCAGCATTTT. Translation gives CASSPRRIGDSNQPQHF.